This T cell receptor beta chain is from a study of blood T cells in healthy people across ages. Study information: With template switching, about one barcoded beta molecule was captured per two T cells.

A second PCR, run for 7 to 11 cycles, used a sample-barcoded 5' primer plus a J-beta primer mix. TCRdb used MiXCR to reprocess the 5' RACE reads, holding one entry per CDR3 protein. The sample consists of approximately 1.5 million distinct CDR3 sequences, roughly a third of them appearing once. Study-wide results and caveats: Strong correlation existed between TCR beta diversity and naive T cell percentage. Total diversity from one million sequenced T cells was likely underestimated.

Germline CDR1 reads DFQATT; CDR2 reads SNEGSKA (reference sequence). The V segment lost 5 bases and the J segment 1 base; nucleotides outside the gene matches: 5. The CDR3 is 15 residues long. This clonotype has at least ten counts. Its antigen is as yet unknown. Sequences were obtained from blood. This chain joins TRBV20-1 and TRBJ2-4; TRBD1 agrees at 10 bases. This receptor was identified in a woman in her 30s in good health. The DNA for the CDR3 is TGCAGTGCTGGACAGGGGGGCTTGGCCAAAAACATTCAGTACTTC. This sequence encodes CSAGQGGLAKNIQYF.